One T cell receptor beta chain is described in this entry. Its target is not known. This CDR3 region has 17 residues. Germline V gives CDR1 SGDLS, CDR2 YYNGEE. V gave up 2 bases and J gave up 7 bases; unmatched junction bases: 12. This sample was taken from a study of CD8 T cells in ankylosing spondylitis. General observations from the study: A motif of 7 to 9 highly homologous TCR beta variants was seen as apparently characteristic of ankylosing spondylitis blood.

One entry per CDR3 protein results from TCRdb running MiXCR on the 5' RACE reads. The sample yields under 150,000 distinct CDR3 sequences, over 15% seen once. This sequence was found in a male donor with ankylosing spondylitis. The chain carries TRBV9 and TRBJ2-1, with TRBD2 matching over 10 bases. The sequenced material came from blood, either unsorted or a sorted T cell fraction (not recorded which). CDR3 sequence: CASSVAVGLAGVNEQFF. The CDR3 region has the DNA TGTGCCAGCAGCGTTGCAGTCGGGCTAGCGGGAGTTAATGAGCAGTTCTTC.